The TCR beta chain described here comes from a study of ipilimumab plus nivolumab after autologous stem cell transplantation. Only in-frame clones appear in the TCRdb table, and some are missing; sequencing was by immunoSEQ multiplex PCR. The table includes roughly 10,000 clones, under 85% detected once. This sequence was found in a male donor with diffuse large B-cell lymphoma. The sample here was PBMCs, taken in a trial of ipilimumab plus nivolumab as post-transplant consolidation.

The CDR3 nucleotides read TGTGCCGGCAAGACTCCTTCCTGCTATAATGAGCAGTTCTTC. Encoded protein: CAGKTPSCYNEQFF. The V and J genes are TRBV7-3 and TRBJ2-1; D gene uncertain. The CDR3 contains 14 residues. Per germline, CDR1 SGHTA and CDR2 FQGTGA. The V gene lost 11 bases and the J gene lost 7 bases, with 21 bases spanning the gap.